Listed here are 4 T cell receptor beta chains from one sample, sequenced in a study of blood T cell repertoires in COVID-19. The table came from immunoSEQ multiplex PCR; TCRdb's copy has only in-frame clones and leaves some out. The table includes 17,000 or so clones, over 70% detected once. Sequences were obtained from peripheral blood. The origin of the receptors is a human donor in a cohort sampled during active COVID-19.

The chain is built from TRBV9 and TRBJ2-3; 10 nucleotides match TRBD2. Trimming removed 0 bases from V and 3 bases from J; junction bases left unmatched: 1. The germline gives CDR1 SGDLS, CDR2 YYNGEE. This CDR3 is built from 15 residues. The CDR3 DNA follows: TGTGCCAGCAGCGTAGGTAGCGGGAGGACAGATACGCAGTATTTT. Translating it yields CASSVGSGRTDTQYF.

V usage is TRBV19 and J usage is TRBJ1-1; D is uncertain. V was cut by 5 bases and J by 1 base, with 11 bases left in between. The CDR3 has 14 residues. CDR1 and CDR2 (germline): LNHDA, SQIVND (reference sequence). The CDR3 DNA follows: TGTGCCAGTAGTTACTCCGCCTGGAACACTGAAGCTTTCTTT. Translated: CASSYSAWNTEAFF.

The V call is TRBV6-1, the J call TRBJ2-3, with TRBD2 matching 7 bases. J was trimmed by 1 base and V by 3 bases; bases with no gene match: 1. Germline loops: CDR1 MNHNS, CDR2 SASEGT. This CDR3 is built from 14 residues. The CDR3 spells CASSDTSGTDTQYF. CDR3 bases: TGTGCCAGCAGTGACACTAGCGGCACAGATACGCAGTATTTT.

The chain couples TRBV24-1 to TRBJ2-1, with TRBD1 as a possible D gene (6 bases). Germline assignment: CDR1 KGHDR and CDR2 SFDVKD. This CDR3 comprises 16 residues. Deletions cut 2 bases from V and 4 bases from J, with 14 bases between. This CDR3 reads CATSDYVGTPYNEQFF. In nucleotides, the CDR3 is TGTGCCACCAGTGATTATGTCGGGACACCGTACAATGAGCAGTTCTTC.